Each of the 9 T cell receptor beta chains below was sequenced from the same sample in a study of shared clonotypes between healthy human individuals. Sequencing was performed with immunoSEQ multiplex PCR; in TCRdb, only in-frame clones are kept and a portion is missing. The repertoire holds millions of clones, with 90% to 95% as singletons. The sequenced material came from naive CD4+ T cells sorted from blood. As for subset: CD45RA+ positively selected. These receptor sequences come from a man younger than 35 in good health.

V gene TRBV18 combines with J gene TRBJ1-3, with D perhaps matching TRBD1 (5 bases). The CDR3 is made up of 16 amino acids. The V gene's germline CDR1 is KGHSH and CDR2 LQKENI. Deletions cut 2 bases from V and 1 base from J, with 12 bases between. CDR3 bases: TGTGCCAGCTCACCAAGTGTGCAGGGTTCTGGAAACACCATATATTTT. Its protein is CASSPSVQGSGNTIYF.

The rearrangement joins TRBV6-4 to TRBJ2-3, with 7 bases that match TRBD1. Per germline, CDR1 MRHNA and CDR2 SNTAGT. There are 15 residues in the CDR3. Trimming removed 2 bases from V and 1 base from J; junction bases left unmatched: 3. The CDR3 nucleotides are TGTGCCAGCAGTGACACCGGACAGGGCACAGATACGCAGTATTTT. This translates into CASSDTGQGTDTQYF.

The chain carries TRBV19 and TRBJ2-5; 7 bases agree with TRBD1. CDR1 and CDR2 (germline): LNHDA, SQIVND (reference sequence). CDR3 length equals 13 residues. Trimming at V came to 9 bases and at J to 0 bases, leaving 4 bases not matched to a gene. CDR3: CASGQVHQETQYF. CDR3 DNA: TGTGCCAGCGGACAGGTCCACCAAGAGACCCAGTACTTC.

This chain uses TRBV30 with TRBJ2-5; possibly TRBD2 for D (6 bases). From germline, CDR1 is GTSNPN and CDR2 SVGIG (reference sequence). This CDR3 has 14 residues. V lost 3 bases and J 2 bases, leaving 13 bases between the germline ends. The CDR3 nucleotides are TGTGCCTGGAGCTTGGGACTTGTTCAAGAGACCCAGTACTTC. This sequence encodes CAWSLGLVQETQYF.

The chain combines TRBV5-1 with TRBJ2-5; either TRBD1 or TRBD2 may fit D (5 bases each). The CDR3 loop spans 15 amino acids. With 3 bases removed from V and 2 bases from J, the gap between germline ends came to 14 bases. CDR1 and CDR2 (germline): SGHRS, YFSETQ. In DNA form, the CDR3 reads TGCGCCAGCAGCTCGGGACGGACGACTCAAGAGACCCAGTACTTC. Protein sequence: CASSSGRTTQETQYF.

The chain uses TRBV10-2 and TRBJ2-2; 7 positions agree with TRBD1. The CDR3 is 14 amino acids. Looked up from germline, CDR1 is WSHSY and CDR2 is SAAADI. J lost 5 bases, V lost 5 bases, and 5 bases had no gene match. CDR3 loop: CASSFNRGTGELFF. DNA of the CDR3: TGCGCCAGCAGTTTTAACAGGGGAACCGGGGAGCTGTTTTTT.

The gene calls are TRBV25-1 and TRBJ2-1; D gene uncertain. Trimming pared 6 bases from V and 3 bases from J, leaving 6 bases between. Germline V CDR1 and CDR2: MGHDK, SYGVNS. The CDR3 is 12 residues long. The DNA for the CDR3 is TGTGCCAGCAGGGGCAACTACAATGAGCAGTTCTTC. This sequence encodes CASRGNYNEQFF.

The gene calls are TRBV5-4 and TRBJ1-1; tentative D call: TRBD1 (5 bases). This CDR3 contains 16 residues. From germline, CDR1 is SGHNT and CDR2 YYREEE (reference sequence). With 0 bases removed from V and 0 bases from J, the gap between germline ends came to 12 bases. The CDR3 sequence is CASSLGGGSMNTEAFF. CDR3 in DNA: TGTGCCAGCAGCTTGGGGGGGGGTTCGATGAACACTGAAGCTTTCTTT.

The chain has TRBV6-1 and TRBJ1-2; no reliable D call. The V end lost 6 bases, the J end lost 7 bases, and 6 bases lay between the germline ends. Germline V gene lookup returns CDR1 MNHNS and CDR2 SASEGT. CDR3 length: 10 amino acids. The CDR3 region has the DNA TGTGCCAGCAGCCTTGCTGGCTACACCTTC. This codes for CASSLAGYTF.